The 20 T cell receptor beta chains below were found in one sample sequenced in a study of blood T cells in healthy people across ages. Together with a sample-barcoded 5' primer, a J-beta primer mix was included in a second PCR lasting roughly 6 to 12 cycles. TCRdb redid the calling of the 5' RACE reads with MiXCR, one entry per CDR3 protein. The sample shows about 380,000 distinct CDR3 sequences, 45% to 65% of them seen only once. Sequencing used blood. Receptors originate from a man aged 55 to 70 in good health.

The chain links TRBV7-2 to TRBJ2-5; no firm D call. Trimming left V 5 bases short and J 11 bases short, with 18 bases between. The CDR3 runs to 13 residues. Germline V gives CDR1 SGHTA, CDR2 FQGNSA. CDR3 DNA: TGTGCCAGCAGCCTGGAACGGGTTATGGGGCAGTACTTC. Translation gives CASSLERVMGQYF.

This clonotype was seen a handful of times. The V gene is TRBV29-1, the J gene TRBJ1-2; D possibly corresponds to TRBD1 (6 bases). Trimming pared 6 bases from V and 4 bases from J, leaving 12 bases between. Looked up from germline, CDR1 is SQVTM and CDR2 is ANQGSEA. CDR3 length: 12 amino acids. The DNA of the CDR3 is TGCAGCGTGGGAGGGGGAGGCTATGGCTACACCTTC. Protein sequence: CSVGGGGYGYTF.

The chain carries TRBV6-5 and TRBJ2-5; 9 positions match TRBD1. The J call is in doubt because the DNA end fits TRBJ2-7 better. Germline V gene lookup returns CDR1 MNHEY and CDR2 SVGAGI. This CDR3 has 15 amino acids. The DNA of the CDR3 is TGTGCCAGCAGTAACCCGGGACAGGGTTTATACGAGCAGTACTTC. Protein sequence: CASSNPGQGLYEQYF.

This clonotype showed up just a few times. The CDR3 nucleotides are TGTGCCAGCAGTTTACTGGGGCAGTCGAACTATGGCTACACCTTC. Its translation is CASSLLGQSNYGYTF. The gene calls are TRBV27 and TRBJ1-2, with D possibly being TRBD1 (5 bases). Per the germline V gene, CDR1 is MNHEY and CDR2 is SMNVEV (reference sequence). V was trimmed by 2 bases and J by 2 bases, leaving 12 bases between them. This CDR3 contains 15 residues.

The chain carries TRBV2 and TRBJ2-7; D unclear. Trimming left V 5 bases short and J 4 bases short, with 9 bases between. Per germline, CDR1 SNHLY and CDR2 FYNNEI. The CDR3 extends over 12 amino acids. The CDR3 here is CASSSSQYEQYF. The CDR3 nucleotides are TGTGCCAGCAGTTCCTCCCAGTACGAGCAGTACTTC.

This rearrangement joins TRBV7-2 to TRBJ1-2, with D hard to call. V was clipped by 0 bases and J by 6 bases, with 11 bases between them. In germline, CDR1 is SGHTA, CDR2 FQGNSA. The CDR3 runs to 14 residues. CDR3 in amino acids: CASSLAWARDGYTF. The CDR3 coding sequence is TGTGCCAGCAGCTTAGCGTGGGCAAGGGATGGCTACACCTTC. The whole variable domain, filled in from reference TRBV7-2 and TRBJ1-2, reads GAGVSQSPSNKVTEKGKDVELRCDPISGHTALYWYRQSLGQGLEFLIYFQGNSAPDKSGLPSDRFSAERTGGSVSTLTIQRTQQEDSAVYLCASSLAWARDGYTFGSGTRLTVV.

This rearrangement joins TRBV3-1 to TRBJ2-2; D is uncertain. V lost 2 bases, J lost 6 bases, and 10 bases lay in between. Germline V gives CDR1 LGHDT, CDR2 YNNKEL (reference sequence). CDR3 size: 14 residues. The CDR3 nucleotides are TGTGCCAGCAGCCAACAGACCCTGGCCGGGGAGCTGTTTTTT. It specifies CASSQQTLAGELFF.

This clonotype was counted between two and nine times. V usage is TRBV5-6 and J usage is TRBJ1-4; D is perhaps TRBD1 (6 bases). The germline V gene has CDR1 SGHDT and CDR2 YYEEEE. Trimming took 3 bases from V and 8 from J, leaving 14 bases between them. The CDR3 length is 14 residues. CDR3 amino acids: CASSSQGPGEKLFF. In DNA form, the CDR3 reads TGTGCCAGCAGCTCACAGGGTCCGGGGGAAAAACTGTTTTTT. Full variable domain (remainder filled in from reference TRBV5-6 and TRBJ1-4): DAGVTQSPTHLIKTRGQQVTLRCSPKSGHDTVSWYQQALGQGPQFIFQYYEEEERQRGNFPDRFSGHQFPNYSSELNVNALLLGDSALYLCASSSQGPGEKLFFGSGTQLSVL.

The chain's CDR3 is CASSQSQGGDTQYF. DNA for the CDR3: TGTGCCAGCAGCCAATCACAGGGGGGAGATACGCAGTATTTT. This chain connects TRBV7-9 to TRBJ2-3; 8 positions agree with TRBD1. Looked up from germline, CDR1 is SEHNR and CDR2 is FQNEAQ (reference sequence). V was pared by 5 bases and J by 5 bases, with 6 bases of the junction left unmatched. The CDR3 has 14 residues.

The chain has TRBV5-6 and TRBJ2-7; perhaps D is TRBD1 or TRBD2 (5 bases each). Germline values: CDR1 SGHDT, CDR2 YYEEEE. V lost 4 bases and J lost 2, with 16 bases in between. The CDR3 has 15 residues. The CDR3 nucleotides read TGTGCCAGCAGCGCCGGGGCCACCTCAACCTACGAGCAGTACTTC. Amino acid sequence: CASSAGATSTYEQYF.

This clonotype is a singleton in its sample. The chain recombines TRBV29-1 with TRBJ2-2; the D gene is possibly TRBD1 (5 bases). Trimming took off 1 base at V and 4 bases at J, with 13 bases between the two ends. The CDR3 spans 15 residues. The V gene's germline CDR1 is SQVTM and CDR2 ANQGSEA. CDR3 sequence (DNA): TGCAGCGTTGAAGGGGGTCAGGGCCCCACCGGGGAGCTGTTTTTT. It specifies CSVEGGQGPTGELFF.

V usage is TRBV20-1 and J usage is TRBJ2-3; D gene uncertain. Trimming removed 6 bases from V and 5 bases from J, with 9 bases in between. Germline lookup yields CDR1 DFQATT and CDR2 SNEGSKA (reference sequence). The CDR3 is 11 amino acids. CDR3 nucleotide sequence: TGCAGTGCCGCACCGGGAGATACGCAGTATTTT. Translation gives CSAAPGDTQYF.

CDR3 sequence reads: CASSLLRGGRDTQYF. The CDR3 DNA is TGTGCCAGCAGTTTATTGCGGGGGGGCCGCGATACGCAGTATTTT. The rearrangement links TRBV12-3 or TRBV12-4 to TRBJ2-3; TRBD2 aligns across 9 bases. The CDR3 is made up of 15 amino acids. The V segment lost 2 bases and the J segment 6 bases; nucleotides outside the gene matches: 6.

The CDR3 nucleotides read TGTGCCAGCAGCCTCGCCCGACTAAACAATGAGCAGTACTTC. This codes for CASSLARLNNEQYF. The rearrangement uses TRBV6-2 or TRBV6-3 and TRBJ2-5, with D perhaps TRBD2 (5 bases). V gave up 6 bases and J gave up 11 bases, with 22 bases separating them. Germline V CDR1 and CDR2: MNHEY, SVGEGT. This CDR3 is built from 14 residues.

This clonotype was detected only a few times. This chain joins TRBV20-1 and TRBJ1-2; TRBD1 matches at 7 bases. Germline loops: CDR1 DFQATT, CDR2 SNEGSKA (reference sequence). The CDR3 sequence is 13 residues long. V shed 3 bases and J 8 bases; nucleotides not matched to a gene: 9. The CDR3 coding sequence is TGCAGTGCTAGGGACAGGCATTCTATGGGCTACACCTTC. Translated: CSARDRHSMGYTF.

The rearrangement uses TRBV4-3 and TRBJ2-7, with D maybe TRBD1 (5 bases). The DNA matches TRBJ2-5 better at its end, which makes the J call doubtful. CDR3 size: 16 residues. The germline CDR1 and CDR2 sequences are LGHNA and YSLEER. The CDR3 is CASSQRSVKGQGTQYF. The CDR3 nucleotides are TGCGCCAGCAGCCAACGAAGTGTAAAGGGGCAGGGGACCCAGTACTTC.

The rearrangement joins TRBV28 to TRBJ2-2, with TRBD2 matching 13 bases. The CDR3 length is 15 residues. V trimming: 6 bases; J trimming: 5 bases; junction bases outside the gene matches: 3. Per germline, CDR1 MDHEN and CDR2 SYDVKM. The CDR3 region has the DNA TGTGCCAGCAGACTAGCGGGAGGGTCGACCGGGGAGCTGTTTTTT. It codes for CASRLAGGSTGELFF.

The V call is TRBV6-6, the J call TRBJ2-7, with D possibly TRBD2 on 6 matching bases. CDR1 is MNHNY, CDR2 SVGAGI, per germline (reference sequence). The CDR3 totals 15 residues. V gave up 2 bases and J gave up 3 bases, with 14 bases separating them. CDR3 residues: CASSYLGTGLYEQYF. In DNA form, the CDR3 reads TGTGCCAGCAGTTACCTCGGGACTGGGCTCTACGAGCAGTACTTC.

This chain uses TRBV5-1 with TRBJ2-1, with 8 bases lining up with TRBD2. This CDR3 has 19 amino acids. Germline V gene lookup returns CDR1 SGHRS and CDR2 YFSETQ. With 0 bases clipped from V and 0 bases from J, the junction kept 11 bases outside the gene matches. The CDR3 DNA sequence: TGCGCCAGCAGCTTGGCCGGGGCGGGGGGCCCGAGCTCCTACAATGAGCAGTTCTTC. Amino acid sequence: CASSLAGAGGPSSYNEQFF.

This chain joins TRBV2 and TRBJ2-3, with TRBD2 identical over 9 bases. The CDR3 is 15 amino acids. From germline, CDR1 is SNHLY and CDR2 FYNNEI. V trimming: 7 bases; J trimming: 6 bases; junction bases outside the gene matches: 11. This CDR3 reads CASTEQSGGLDTQYF. CDR3 sequence (DNA): TGTGCCAGCACCGAGCAGAGCGGGGGGTTGGATACGCAGTATTTT.